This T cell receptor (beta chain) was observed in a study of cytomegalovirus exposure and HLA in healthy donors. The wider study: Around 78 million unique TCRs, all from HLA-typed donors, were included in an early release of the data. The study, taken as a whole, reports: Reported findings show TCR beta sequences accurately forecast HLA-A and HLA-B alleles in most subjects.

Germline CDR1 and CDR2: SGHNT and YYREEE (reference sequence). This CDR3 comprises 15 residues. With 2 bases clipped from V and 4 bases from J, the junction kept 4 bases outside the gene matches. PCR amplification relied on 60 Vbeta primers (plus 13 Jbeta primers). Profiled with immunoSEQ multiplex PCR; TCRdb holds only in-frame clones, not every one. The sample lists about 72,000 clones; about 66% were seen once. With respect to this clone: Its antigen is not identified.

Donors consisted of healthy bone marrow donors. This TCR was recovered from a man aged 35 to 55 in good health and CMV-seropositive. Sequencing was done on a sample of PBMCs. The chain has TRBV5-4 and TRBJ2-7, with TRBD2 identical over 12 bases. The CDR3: CASSLLTSGGYEQYF. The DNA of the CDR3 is TGTGCCAGCAGCTTACTGACTAGCGGGGGATACGAGCAGTACTTC.